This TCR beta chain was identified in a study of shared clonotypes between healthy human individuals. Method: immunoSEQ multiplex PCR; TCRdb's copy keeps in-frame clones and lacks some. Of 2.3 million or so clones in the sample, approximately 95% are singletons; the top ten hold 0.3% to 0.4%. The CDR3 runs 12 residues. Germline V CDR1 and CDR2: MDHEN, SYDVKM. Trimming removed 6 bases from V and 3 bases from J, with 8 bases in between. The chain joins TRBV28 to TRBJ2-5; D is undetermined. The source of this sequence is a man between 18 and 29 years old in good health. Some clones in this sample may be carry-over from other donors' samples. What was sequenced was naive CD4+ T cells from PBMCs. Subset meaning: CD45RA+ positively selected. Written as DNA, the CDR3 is TGTGCCAGCAGCGACAACAAAGAGACCCAGTACTTC. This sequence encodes CASSDNKETQYF.